The next 5 T cell receptor beta chains were all read from a single sample in a study of T cells after yellow fever vaccination. TCRdb re-analysed the 5' RACE reads in MiXCR, keeping a single row per CDR3 protein. This table has around 500,000 distinct CDR3 sequences, about a fifth appearing once. Source: PBMCs, taken roughly 20 days after the first yellow fever vaccination. The receptors shown here come from a man aged 18 to 29 who received the YFV17D yellow fever vaccine.

The rearrangement uses TRBV7-8 and TRBJ2-3; a possible D gene is TRBD1 (6 bases). CDR1 SGHVS and CDR2 FQNEAQ come from the germline V gene. V was trimmed by 4 bases and J by 8 bases, leaving 22 bases between them. The CDR3 covers 16 residues. CDR3 protein: CASSSPAGALSVTQYF. In nucleotides, the CDR3 is TGTGCCAGCAGCTCGCCCGCAGGGGCCCTGTCAGTTACGCAGTATTTT.

This clonotype showed up just a few times. The chain couples TRBV7-8 to TRBJ1-2, with 7 bases that match TRBD1. Germline V gives CDR1 SGHVS, CDR2 FQNEAQ. The CDR3 consists of 15 residues. V was pared by 7 bases and J by 4 bases, with 12 bases of the junction left unmatched. The CDR3 reads CASTRQTGSGYGYTF. The CDR3 coding sequence is TGTGCCAGCACCCGACAGACAGGGTCTGGCTATGGCTACACCTTC.

This clonotype was seen more than once but under ten times. V gene TRBV5-1 combines with J gene TRBJ2-3, with a possible D match to TRBD2 (5 bases). Trimming took 5 bases from V and 2 from J, leaving 15 bases between them. Germline V gene lookup returns CDR1 SGHRS and CDR2 YFSETQ. This CDR3 has 15 residues. The CDR3 DNA reads as TGCGCCAGCAGTCGAGCGGACGGGCCCACAGATACGCAGTATTTT. Translated: CASSRADGPTDTQYF.

This clonotype has only a few counts. This chain connects TRBV6-2 or TRBV6-3 to TRBJ2-7; possibly TRBD1 for D (5 bases). V was clipped by 4 bases and J by 0 bases, with 13 bases between them. Germline-derived CDR1 and CDR2 are MNHEY and SVGEGT. The CDR3 has 15 amino acids. The CDR3 DNA is TGTGCCAGCAGTTCAGACAGACCGAGCTCCTACGAGCAGTACGTC. It encodes CASSSDRPSSYEQYV.

This clonotype has at least ten counts. The chain recombines TRBV6-2 or TRBV6-3 with TRBJ1-2; no definite D call. Trimming cost V 5 bases and J 1 base, with 11 bases left between them. The CDR3 spans 14 residues. Germline V gene data show CDR1 as MNHEY and CDR2 as SVGEGT. The CDR3 bases are TGTGCCAGCAGTACTCCGGGCGTTAACTATGGCTACACCTTC. Translated: CASSTPGVNYGYTF.